Below are 15 T cell receptor beta chains sequenced from a single sample in a study of stem cell transplantation in POMP-related autoinflammatory disease. This table comes from immunoSEQ multiplex PCR, and its TCRdb copy is limited to in-frame clones, with some not included. This table holds approximately 23,000 clones, approximately 78% found once. Source: CD4+ T cells from PBMCs, taken before stem cell transplantation. Receptors were obtained from a human donor with POMP-related autoinflammation and immune dysregulation (PRAID).

The chain is built from TRBV18 and TRBJ2-5, with D unclear. The CDR3 is 14 amino acids. Looked up from germline, CDR1 is KGHSH and CDR2 is LQKENI. V lost 2 bases and J 1 base, leaving 8 bases between the germline ends. As DNA, the CDR3 is TGTGCCAGCTCACCAAGGCAGCTCCAAGAGACCCAGTACTTC. Translating gives CASSPRQLQETQYF.

This clone showed up just a few times. The gene calls are TRBV10-1 and TRBJ1-3; D is uncertain. Trimming took 3 bases from V and 0 from J, leaving 3 bases between them. The germline V gene encodes CDR1 WNHNN and CDR2 SYGVQD (reference sequence). CDR3 length: 13 amino acids. The CDR3 sequence is CASSEYSGNTIYF. The CDR3 bases are TGCGCCAGCAGTGAATACTCTGGAAACACCATATATTTT.

This clone was seen once. The V and J genes are TRBV5-1 and TRBJ2-5, with 12 bases lining up with TRBD2. CDR1 is SGHRS, CDR2 YFSETQ, per germline. The CDR3 totals 16 residues. The V and J ends lost 3 bases and 5 bases, in that order; junction bases with no gene match: 8. The CDR3 spells CASSSFLAGGRETQYF. For the CDR3, the DNA is TGCGCCAGCAGCTCCTTCCTAGCGGGGGGGCGTGAGACCCAGTACTTC.

The chain has TRBV10-3 and TRBJ1-5, with D unresolved. Germline lookup yields CDR1 ENHRY and CDR2 SYGVKD. The CDR3 totals 14 residues. Trimming left V 2 bases short and J 1 base short, with 6 bases between. The CDR3 here is CAISEGRSNQPQHF. In DNA form, the CDR3 reads TGTGCCATCAGTGAGGGTAGGAGCAATCAGCCCCAGCATTTT.

The chain is built from TRBV5-4 and TRBJ2-7, with TRBD1 matching over 9 bases. Trimming removed 5 bases from V and 7 bases from J; junction bases left unmatched: 4. Germline V lookup: CDR1 SGHNT, CDR2 YYREEE (reference sequence). CDR3 length: 12 amino acids. The chain's CDR3 is CASRQGAGEQYF. The DNA for the CDR3 is TGTGCCAGCAGACAGGGGGCAGGAGAGCAGTACTTC.

The V call is TRBV6-5, the J call TRBJ2-7; D is possibly TRBD2 (5 bases). V was shortened by 6 bases and J by 7 bases, with 22 bases between the two germline ends. The CDR3 sequence is 15 residues long. Germline V gives CDR1 MNHEY, CDR2 SVGAGI. The CDR3 here is CASSDVRAAVGEQYF. The CDR3 DNA reads TGTGCCAGCAGCGACGTGCGGGCGGCGGTCGGGGAGCAGTACTTC.

The chain couples TRBV7-6 to TRBJ1-1; no firm D call. Per germline, CDR1 SGHVS and CDR2 FNYEAQ. Deletions cut 4 bases from V and 1 base from J, with 7 bases between. This CDR3 is built from 13 residues. The chain's CDR3 is CASSSQQNTEAFF. CDR3 nucleotide sequence: TGTGCCAGCAGCTCACAGCAGAACACTGAAGCTTTCTTT.

V gene TRBV2 combines with J gene TRBJ1-2, with a tentative D call TRBD1 (6 bases). The germline CDR1 and CDR2 sequences are SNHLY and FYNNEI. Trimming removed 4 bases from V and 7 bases from J, with 16 bases in between. The CDR3 is 14 amino acids. Here the CDR3 DNA reads TGTGCCAGCAGTGGGAACGCAGGGGTAGGTGGCTACACCTTC. This sequence encodes CASSGNAGVGGYTF.

The chain combines TRBV18 with TRBJ2-1, with D uncertain. This CDR3 has 16 amino acids. CDR1 and CDR2 (germline): KGHSH, LQKENI. V gave up 4 bases and J gave up 0 bases, with 13 bases separating them. The CDR3 DNA sequence: TGTGCCAGCTCACTGCGGACGGAAAGCTCCTACAATGAGCAGTTCTTC. This translates into CASSLRTESSYNEQFF.

This clone showed up just once. The chain employs TRBV6-5 and TRBJ1-5; a possible D gene is TRBD1 (5 bases). V was pared by 6 bases and J by 5 bases, with 14 bases between. In germline, CDR1 is MNHEY, CDR2 SVGAGI. The CDR3 runs 14 residues. Here the CDR3 reads CASRAGAEYQPQHF. The CDR3 bases are TGTGCCAGCAGGGCCGGGGCCGAATATCAGCCCCAGCATTTT.

This chain links TRBV13 with TRBJ1-2, with 7 positions matching TRBD1. Germline V gene sequence: CDR1 PRHDT, CDR2 FYEKMQ (reference sequence). Trimming took 3 bases from V and 4 from J; bases not matched to a gene: 14. CDR3 length: 17 residues. The CDR3: CASSLFRQGMMAYGYTF. The CDR3 DNA reads TGTGCCAGCAGCTTGTTCCGACAGGGAATGATGGCCTATGGCTACACCTTC.

The J gene is TRBJ1-5, the V gene TRBV9; D ambiguous. Germline CDR1 and CDR2: SGDLS and YYNGEE. V lost 0 bases to trimming and J lost 4 bases, with 8 bases between them. The CDR3 is 14 residues long. The DNA of the CDR3 is TGTGCCAGCAGCGTAGGGACGGGGAATCAGCCCCAGCATTTT. Amino acids: CASSVGTGNQPQHF.

The chain combines TRBV28 with TRBJ1-3, with TRBD1 matching over 8 bases. V dropped 4 bases and J dropped 4; count of bases not matched to a gene: 6. The CDR3 has 15 amino acids. Per germline, CDR1 MDHEN and CDR2 SYDVKM. CDR3 sequence reads: CASSSRQGLGNTIYF. The CDR3 region has the DNA TGTGCCAGCAGTTCCCGACAGGGGTTGGGAAACACCATATATTTT.

This chain uses TRBV7-9 with TRBJ2-1; D perhaps matches TRBD2 (6 bases). V lost 1 base to trimming and J lost 6 bases, with 16 bases between them. The CDR3 contains 16 residues. Germline values: CDR1 SEHNR, CDR2 FQNEAQ (reference sequence). The CDR3 DNA reads as TGTGCCAGCAGCTTAGTGTTCCAGCGGGCCCTCAATGAGCAGTTCTTC. Protein: CASSLVFQRALNEQFF.

V is TRBV5-1 and J is TRBJ2-7, with a possible D match to TRBD1 (6 bases). V was cut by 4 bases and J by 7 bases, with 21 bases left in between. The germline V gene has CDR1 SGHRS and CDR2 YFSETQ. This CDR3 contains 15 residues. The chain's CDR3 is CASSPRGQLLREQYF. The CDR3 DNA sequence: TGCGCCAGCAGCCCCCGGGGACAACTCCTGAGGGAGCAGTACTTC.